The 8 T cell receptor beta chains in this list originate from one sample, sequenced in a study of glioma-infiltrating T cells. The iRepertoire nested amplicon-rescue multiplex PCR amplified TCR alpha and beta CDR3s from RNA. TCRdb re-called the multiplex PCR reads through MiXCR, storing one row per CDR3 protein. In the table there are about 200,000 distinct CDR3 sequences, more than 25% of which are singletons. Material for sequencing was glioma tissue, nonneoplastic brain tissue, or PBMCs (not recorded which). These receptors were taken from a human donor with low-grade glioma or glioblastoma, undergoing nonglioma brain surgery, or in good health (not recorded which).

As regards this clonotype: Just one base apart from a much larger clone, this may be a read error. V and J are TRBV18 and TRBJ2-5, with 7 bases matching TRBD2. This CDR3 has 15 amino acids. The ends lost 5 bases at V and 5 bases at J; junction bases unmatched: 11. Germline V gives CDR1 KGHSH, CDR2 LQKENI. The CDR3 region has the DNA TGTGCCAGCTCAGCAGACGCGGGAGCCCTCGAGACCCAGTACTTC. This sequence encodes CASSADAGALETQYF.

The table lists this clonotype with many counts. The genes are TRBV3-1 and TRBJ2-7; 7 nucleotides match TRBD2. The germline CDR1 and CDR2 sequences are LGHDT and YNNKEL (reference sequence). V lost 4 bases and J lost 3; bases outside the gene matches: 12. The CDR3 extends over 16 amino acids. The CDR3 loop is CASSPRAQTSIYEQYF. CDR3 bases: TGTGCCAGCAGCCCCCGAGCTCAGACTAGCATCTACGAGCAGTACTTC.

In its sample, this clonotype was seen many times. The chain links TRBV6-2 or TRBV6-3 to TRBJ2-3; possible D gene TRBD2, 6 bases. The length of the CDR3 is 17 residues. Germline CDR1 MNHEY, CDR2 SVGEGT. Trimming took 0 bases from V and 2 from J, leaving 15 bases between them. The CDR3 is CASSYSISGDVTDTQYF. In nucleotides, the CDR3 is TGTGCCAGCAGTTACTCGATTTCGGGAGATGTCACAGATACGCAGTATTTT.

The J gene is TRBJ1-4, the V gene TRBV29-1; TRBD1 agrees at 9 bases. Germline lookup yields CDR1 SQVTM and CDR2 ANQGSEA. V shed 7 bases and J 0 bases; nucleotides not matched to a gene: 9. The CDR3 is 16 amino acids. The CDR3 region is CSAKKGQGATNEKLFF. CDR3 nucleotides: TGCAGCGCCAAGAAGGGACAGGGCGCAACTAATGAAAAACTGTTTTTT.

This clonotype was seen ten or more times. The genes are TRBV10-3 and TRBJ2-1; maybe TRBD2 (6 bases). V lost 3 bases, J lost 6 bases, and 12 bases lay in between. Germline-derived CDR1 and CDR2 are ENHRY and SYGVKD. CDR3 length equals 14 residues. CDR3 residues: CAISDSGDPNEQFF. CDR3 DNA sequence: TGTGCCATCAGTGATTCGGGGGACCCCAATGAGCAGTTCTTC.

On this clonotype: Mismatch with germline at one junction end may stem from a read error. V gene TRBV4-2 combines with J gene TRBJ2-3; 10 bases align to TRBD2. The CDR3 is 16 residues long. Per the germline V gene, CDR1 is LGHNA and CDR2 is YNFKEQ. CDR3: CARSQSRLAGADRQYF. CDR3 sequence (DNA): TGTGCCAGAAGCCAAAGTCGGCTAGCGGGAGCAGATAGGCAGTATTTT.

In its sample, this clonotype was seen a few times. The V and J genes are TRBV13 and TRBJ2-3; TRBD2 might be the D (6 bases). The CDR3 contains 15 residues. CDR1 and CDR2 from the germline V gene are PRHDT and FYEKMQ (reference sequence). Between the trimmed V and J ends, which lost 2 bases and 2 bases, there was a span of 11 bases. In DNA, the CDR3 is TGTGCCAGCAGCTTATGGGGGGAGGACACAGATACGCAGTATTTT. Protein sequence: CASSLWGEDTDTQYF.

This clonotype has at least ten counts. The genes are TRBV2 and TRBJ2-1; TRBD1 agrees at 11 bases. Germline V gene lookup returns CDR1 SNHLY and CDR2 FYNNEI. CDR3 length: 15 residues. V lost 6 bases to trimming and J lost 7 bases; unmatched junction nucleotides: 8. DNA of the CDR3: TGTGCCAGCAGCCTCTTCGGGACAGGGGGGAATGAGCAGTTCTTC. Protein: CASSLFGTGGNEQFF.